This TCR beta chain was recorded in a study of spatial heterogeneity in lung cancer. Study as a whole: In tumor regions, TCR transcript counts tracked strongly with a T cell module score from matched bulk RNA-seq.

Via MiXCR, TCRdb re-called the 5' RACE reads, giving one row per CDR3 protein. The repertoire has some 6,900 distinct CDR3 sequences, about 11% of them found once; the top ten carry roughly 23%. This clonotype has just a few counts. The antigen is not known. Time point described: sample taken at primary tumor resection. Sequencing of whole RNA from tumor, nontumor lung or frozen PBMC involved no sorting. This CDR3 region has 18 residues. CDR1 and CDR2 from the germline V gene are SGHVS and FNYEAQ. J was trimmed by 2 bases and V by 2 bases; bases with no gene match: 10. Study-level results: Counts of expanded alpha and beta TCRs within tumors tracked the tumor nonsynonymous mutation count.

This receptor was obtained from a male donor with early-stage non-small cell lung cancer. The chain employs TRBV7-6 and TRBJ2-2; 8 bases are shared with TRBD2. The sequenced sample was lung tumor tissue, obtained at surgery. The chain's CDR3 is CASSLFTSGSVNTGELFF. Here the CDR3 DNA reads TGTGCCAGCAGCTTATTCACGAGCGGGAGTGTAAACACCGGGGAGCTGTTTTTT.